Listed below are T cell receptor beta chains from one sample, sequenced in a study of response to subunit inactivated influenza vaccine. MiXCR was run by TCRdb on the RT-PCR reads, yielding one entry per CDR3 protein. The sample yields 500,000 to 600,000 distinct CDR3 sequences, roughly 12% seen once. The sequencing here drew on PBMCs from blood, taken on the day of vaccination. All receptors come from a man between 50 and 59 years old who received an inactivated influenza vaccine. The conserved cysteine and the conserved F or W are not part of the CDR3 here. The D gene is left open where the match is weak.

>TRBJ2-2|NA|TRBV20-1
SARAVAKPVGELF
>TRBJ2-5|TRBD1|TRBV5-5
ASSGGQGSWETQY
>TRBJ2-1|TRBD2|TRBV10-3
AHGRTSGRNNEQF
>TRBJ2-2|NA|TRBV27
ASRHPGGGGELF
>TRBJ1-2|TRBD1|TRBV7-2
ASRLGQANYGYT
>TRBJ2-1|TRBD1|TRBV18
ASSPITGDEQF
>TRBJ1-6|NA|TRBV5-1
ASSVGGYGEGTLH
>TRBJ1-2|NA|TRBV2
ASSETGFGYT
>TRBJ2-7|NA|TRBV20-1
SAPRQDGYEQY
>TRBJ2-3|TRBD2|TRBV7-2
ASSHLAGAFTDTQY
>TRBJ1-2|NA|TRBV14
ASSQDGAEIYGYT
>TRBJ2-3|TRBD2|TRBV9
ASSLAGELGTQY
>TRBJ1-5|NA|TRBV4-3
ASSQEGSLNQPQH
>TRBJ1-1|NA|TRBV5-5
ASSLLGSGTEAF
>TRBJ2-2|TRBD2|TRBV29-1
SVELRGTSGSGYGELF
>TRBJ2-1|TRBD1|TRBV27
ASTPGQGTYNEQF
>TRBJ2-1|TRBD2|TRBV7-2
ASSPHTSGGVDEQF
>TRBJ2-3|NA|TRBV4-3
ASSHVTTDTQY
>TRBJ1-1|NA|TRBV29-1
SVIKRDTEAF
>TRBJ1-5|NA|TRBV20-1
SARGTANQPQH
>TRBJ1-1|NA|TRBV20-1
SALDHPEAF
>TRBJ2-3|NA|TRBV29-1
SSRPGADTQY
>TRBJ1-1|TRBD1|TRBV5-6
ASSFQGGSQNKAF
>TRBJ2-2|NA|TRBV4-1
ASSQQGGVNTGELF
>TRBJ2-5|TRBD1|TRBV5-4
ASTKTADRLETQY
>TRBJ2-3|NA|TRBV4-3
ASSQEAGWTDTQY
>TRBJ2-1|NA|TRBV4-1
ASSQGGLRSSYNEQF
>TRBJ1-5|NA|TRBV13
ASSLDPNQPQH
>TRBJ2-6|NA|TRBV15
ATTSEDSLSGANVLT
>TRBJ2-1|TRBD2|TRBV7-8
ASSGAGVSFGEQF
>TRBJ1-2|NA|TRBV18
ASSPTDGANYGYT
>TRBJ2-7|TRBD2|TRBV10-1
ASKSVASGVSYEQY
>TRBJ2-7|TRBD2|TRBV10-3
AIRPREGEQY
>TRBJ2-7|NA|TRBV27
ASSRGLNYEQY
>TRBJ2-7|TRBD2|TRBV15
ATKASGTYEQY
>TRBJ2-7|NA|TRBV11-2
ASSLGSDYLSYEQY
>TRBJ2-5|TRBD1|TRBV7-6
ASSLGRTGPVGTQY
>TRBJ2-7|TRBD2|TRBV7-9
ASSPNRPGLAGYEQY
>TRBJ2-2|TRBD2|TRBV11-2
ASSLLQGRGRINTGELF
>TRBJ1-6|TRBD1|TRBV20-1
SARGSLLDRRNSPLH
>TRBJ2-1|TRBD2|TRBV9
ASSVEGSGSGNEQF
>TRBJ2-7|TRBD1|TRBV12-3/TRBV12-4
ASSPSGQGAYEQY